The clone carrying this T cell receptor (beta chain) has just a few counts. The antigen remains unidentified. The source of the sample is a study of post-analysis software for immune sequencing data. About the research overall: Disease courses included relapsing-remitting, secondary progressive and progressive-relapsing multiple sclerosis. Findings of the study overall: Analysis by F measure revealed that same-batch samples clustered strongly together. Compared with controls, patients had more of 4 or 5 TRBV segments, including TRBV5-6, TRBV5-1 and TRBV20-1. Significantly lower normalized Chao1 diversity was seen in multiple sclerosis patients than in controls.

Tagging with unique molecular identifiers was a feature of the TCR beta cDNA libraries. TCRdb recomputed calls from the PCR reads with MiXCR, one row per CDR3 protein. The data contain about 540,000 distinct CDR3 sequences, 34% of them singletons. CDR3 size: 12 residues. In germline, CDR1 is SQVTM, CDR2 ANQGSEA. This chain uses TRBV29-1 with TRBJ2-5, with D maybe TRBD1 (5 bases). Sequencing was done on a sample of blood. The receptor comes from a girl between 2 and 17 years old with multiple sclerosis. The CDR3 sequence: CSVTDPGETQYF. The CDR3 nucleotides read TGCAGTGTGACGGACCCAGGGGAGACCCAGTACTTC. Drawing the rest from reference TRBV29-1 and TRBJ2-5, the complete variable domain is SAVISQKPSRDICQRGTSLTIQCQVDSQVTMMFWYRQQPGQSLTLIATANQGSEATYESGFVIDKFPISRPNLTFSTLTVSNMSPEDSSIYLCSVTDPGETQYFGPGTRLLVL.